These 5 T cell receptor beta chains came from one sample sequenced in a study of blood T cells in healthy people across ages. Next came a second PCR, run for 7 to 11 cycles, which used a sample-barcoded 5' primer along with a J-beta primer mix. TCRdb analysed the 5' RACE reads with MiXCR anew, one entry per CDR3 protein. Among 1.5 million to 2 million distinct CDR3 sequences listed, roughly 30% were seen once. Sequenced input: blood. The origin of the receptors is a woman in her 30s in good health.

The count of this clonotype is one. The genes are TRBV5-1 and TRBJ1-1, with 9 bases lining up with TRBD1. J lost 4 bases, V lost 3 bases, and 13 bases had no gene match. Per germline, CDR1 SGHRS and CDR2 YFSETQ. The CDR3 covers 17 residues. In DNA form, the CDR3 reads TGCGCCAGCAGCTCCAAACGCCAGGACAGGGGATTCACTGAAGCTTTCTTT. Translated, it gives CASSSKRQDRGFTEAFF. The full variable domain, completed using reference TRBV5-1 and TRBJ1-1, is KAGVTQTPRYLIKTRGQQVTLSCSPISGHRSVSWYQQTPGQGLQFLFEYFSETQRNKGNFPGRFSGRQFSNSRSEMNVSTLELGDSALYLCASSSKRQDRGFTEAFFGQGTRLTVV.

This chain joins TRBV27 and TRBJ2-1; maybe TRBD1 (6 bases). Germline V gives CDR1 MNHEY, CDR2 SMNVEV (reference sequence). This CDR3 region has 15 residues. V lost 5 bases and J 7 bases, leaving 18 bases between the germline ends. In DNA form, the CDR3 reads TGTGCCAGCAGTCCCGGCTTTGTAGGGGGAAATGAGCAGTTCTTC. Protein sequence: CASSPGFVGGNEQFF.

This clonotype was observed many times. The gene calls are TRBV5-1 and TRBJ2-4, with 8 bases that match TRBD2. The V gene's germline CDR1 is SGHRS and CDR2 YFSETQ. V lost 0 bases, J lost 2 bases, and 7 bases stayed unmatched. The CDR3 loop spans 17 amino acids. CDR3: CASSLEGLVGTKNIQYF. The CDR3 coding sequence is TGCGCCAGCAGCTTGGAGGGACTAGTTGGTACCAAAAACATTCAGTACTTC.

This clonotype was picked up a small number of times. This chain's CDR3 is CASSPAGTSGTDTQYF. For the CDR3, the DNA is TGTGCCAGCAGCCCAGCCGGGACTAGCGGCACAGATACGCAGTATTTT. This chain uses TRBV7-2 with TRBJ2-3, with 10 bases aligning to TRBD2. Per germline, CDR1 SGHTA and CDR2 FQGNSA. This CDR3 spans 16 amino acids. The junction had 6 bases not matched to a gene; V was cut back by 5 bases and J by 1 base.

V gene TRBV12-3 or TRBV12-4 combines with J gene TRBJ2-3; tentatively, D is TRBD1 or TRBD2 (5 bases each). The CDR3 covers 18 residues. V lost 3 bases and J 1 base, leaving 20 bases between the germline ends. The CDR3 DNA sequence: TGTGCCAGCAGTTTGTCCCTCGGGGCCGCGGTGGGCACAGATACGCAGTATTTT. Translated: CASSLSLGAAVGTDTQYF.